Shown below are 28 T cell receptor beta chains from a single sample sequenced in a study of T cells in localized non-small cell lung cancer. Assay: immunoSEQ multiplex PCR; the TCRdb copy retains only in-frame clones and omits some. Among approximately 2,500 clones listed, 20% to 25% were seen once. The source was normal lung tissue next to the tumor, collected before any cancer treatment. The receptors were gathered from a man aged 35 to 70 with stage I squamous cell lung carcinoma.

This clone was recorded a few times. The chain is built from TRBV6-8 and TRBJ1-2; 7 bases line up with TRBD1. V lost 7 bases, J lost 7 bases, and 18 bases stayed unmatched. The CDR3 spans 16 residues. CDR1 is MNHGY, CDR2 SAAAGT, per germline. CDR3 coding DNA: TGTGCCAGCACGTCGCAACCGGGACAGACGTCGGGTGGCTACACCTTC. It specifies CASTSQPGQTSGGYTF.

The chain carries TRBV6-8 and TRBJ2-7; D gene unclear. CDR1 and CDR2 (germline): MNHGY, SAAAGT. V shed 0 bases and J shed 2 bases, with 8 bases lying between them. This CDR3 comprises 14 residues. CDR3 nucleotide sequence: TGTGCCAGCAGTTACTCGAGTTCGCCCTACGAGCAGTACTTC. Its protein product is CASSYSSSPYEQYF.

J is TRBJ2-6 and V is TRBV19; D is possibly TRBD1 or TRBD2 (5 bases each). The CDR3 spans 16 residues. Germline-derived CDR1 and CDR2 are LNHDA and SQIVND (reference sequence). V lost 7 bases, J lost 0 bases, and 13 bases lay in between. In nucleotides, the CDR3 is TGTGCCAGTAAGTCATTCGGGGCCTCTGGGGCCAACGTCCTGACTTTC. Its protein product is CASKSFGASGANVLTF.

This clone was seen more than once but under ten times. J is TRBJ1-4 and V is TRBV11-3, with TRBD1 matching over 8 bases. From germline, CDR1 is SGHNT and CDR2 YENEEA. The V segment lost 5 bases and the J segment 8 bases; nucleotides outside the gene matches: 10. The CDR3 has 15 amino acids. The CDR3 here is CASSLTGGQEEKLFF. CDR3 in DNA: TGTGCCAGCAGCCTCACAGGGGGGCAGGAGGAAAAACTGTTTTTT.

The CDR3, as DNA: TGTGCCAGCAGTTATCGGCCAGTCTCGAACACTGAAGCTTTCTTT. Its protein is CASSYRPVSNTEAFF. The chain joins TRBV6-8 to TRBJ1-1; D remains unclear. Trimming pared 3 bases from V and 1 base from J, leaving 12 bases between. CDR3 size: 15 residues. Germline assignment: CDR1 MNHGY and CDR2 SAAAGT.

V gene TRBV19 combines with J gene TRBJ2-2, with 15 bases matching TRBD2. Trimming at V came to 6 bases and at J to 6 bases, leaving 14 bases not matched to a gene. Germline loops: CDR1 LNHDA, CDR2 SQIVND (reference sequence). The CDR3 has 19 residues. CDR3 sequence (DNA): TGTGCCAGTAGGTTAACGCCGGGACTAGCGGGAGGTGTGGCCGGGGAGCTGTTTTTT. Protein product: CASRLTPGLAGGVAGELFF.

Sample share makes this clone medium-sized. The chain is built from TRBV6-8 and TRBJ2-7; possibly TRBD1 for D (5 bases). Trimming removed 3 bases at V and 5 bases at J, with 11 bases between. This CDR3 comprises 13 residues. The V gene's germline CDR1 is MNHGY and CDR2 SAAAGT. CDR3 sequence: CASSYLMGHEQYF. The CDR3 DNA reads as TGTGCCAGCAGTTATTTAATGGGGCACGAGCAGTACTTC.

This chain connects TRBV18 to TRBJ2-7; possible D gene TRBD2, 5 bases. Germline CDR1 is KGHSH and CDR2 is LQKENI. The CDR3 extends over 15 amino acids. V shed 3 bases and J shed 0 bases, with 12 bases lying between them. CDR3 amino acids: CASSPDRDNSYEQYF. The CDR3 region has the DNA TGTGCCAGCTCACCGGACCGGGATAACTCCTACGAGCAGTACTTC.

The chain joins TRBV29-1 to TRBJ2-7, with D possibly matching TRBD1 (6 bases). Trimming cost V 5 bases and J 4 bases, with 15 bases left between them. CDR1 is SQVTM, CDR2 ANQGSEA, per germline. The CDR3 has 13 residues. The CDR3 DNA reads as TGCAGCGTTCGCAGGACAGAATCGTACGAGCAGTACTTC. As protein: CSVRRTESYEQYF.

This clone was seen only a few times. The rearrangement joins TRBV28 to TRBJ2-7; 8 nucleotides agree with TRBD1. Germline values: CDR1 MDHEN, CDR2 SYDVKM. CDR3 size: 14 residues. The V gene end was trimmed by 2 bases and the J gene end by 0 bases; junction bases not matched to a gene: 0. CDR3 residues: CASSLTGGSYEQYF. The CDR3 nucleotides are TGTGCCAGCAGTTTAACAGGGGGCTCCTACGAGCAGTACTTC.

By share, this clone ranks as medium-sized. CDR3 region: CASSYSQAPYGYTF. CDR3 sequence (DNA): TGTGCCAGCAGTTACTCACAAGCCCCCTATGGCTACACCTTC. V usage is TRBV6-8 and J usage is TRBJ1-2; D is uncertain. With 0 bases removed from V and 4 bases from J, the gap between germline ends came to 9 bases. Germline assignment: CDR1 MNHGY and CDR2 SAAAGT. The CDR3 is 14 residues long.

The V gene is TRBV5-1, the J gene TRBJ2-7; D may correspond to TRBD1 or TRBD2 (5 bases each). Germline V gene sequence: CDR1 SGHRS, CDR2 YFSETQ. The V and J ends lost 7 bases and 3 bases respectively, with 17 bases between them. The CDR3 length is 14 residues. Written as DNA, the CDR3 is TGCGCCAGCTGCTCCGGGACCGGAGTCTACGAGCAGTACTTC. Its translation is CASCSGTGVYEQYF.

V gene TRBV5-1 combines with J gene TRBJ1-5; no clear D. The CDR3 has 14 amino acids. V was shortened by 4 bases and J by 4 bases, with 12 bases between the two germline ends. From germline, CDR1 is SGHRS and CDR2 YFSETQ. The CDR3 DNA reads as TGCGCCAGCAGCCCGGAGCACCCAAATCAGCCCCAGCATTTT. Translating it yields CASSPEHPNQPQHF.

Relative to its sample, this clone is medium-sized (0.01 to 0.1%). This chain connects TRBV11-3 to TRBJ2-2; the D call may be TRBD1 or TRBD2 (5 bases each). V gave up 5 bases and J gave up 0 bases, with 13 bases separating them. Germline loops: CDR1 SGHNT, CDR2 YENEEA. The CDR3 has 16 residues. The CDR3 bases are TGTGCCAGCAGCCCTGGGACCACATCGAACACCGGGGAGCTGTTTTTT. Protein: CASSPGTTSNTGELFF.

In its sample, this clone was seen a few times. The chain is built from TRBV14 and TRBJ2-2, with D perhaps TRBD1 (6 bases). Germline V gene lookup returns CDR1 SGHDN and CDR2 FVKESK. The ends were cut back, 4 bases at V and 8 bases at J, with 14 bases in the middle. The CDR3 loop spans 14 amino acids. This CDR3 reads CASSPTRGPGELFF. DNA for the CDR3: TGTGCCAGCAGCCCGACCAGGGGACCGGGGGAGCTGTTTTTT.

The rearrangement links TRBV30 to TRBJ2-1; 7 nucleotides match TRBD2. V gave up 3 bases and J gave up 4 bases; unmatched junction bases: 12. CDR1 and CDR2 (germline): GTSNPN, SVGIG (reference sequence). This CDR3 contains 16 residues. CDR3 nucleotides: TGTGCCTGGAGGGCGGGAGTTTTAGGGTCGTACAATGAGCAGTTCTTC. Encoded protein: CAWRAGVLGSYNEQFF.

The chain is built from TRBV19 and TRBJ2-5; no definite D call. Trimming shortened V by 3 bases and J by 4 bases, and 12 bases separated the two germline ends. Per germline, CDR1 LNHDA and CDR2 SQIVND (reference sequence). CDR3 length: 14 amino acids. The DNA of the CDR3 is TGTGCCAGTAGTATTCGGGCCCCTCGAGAGACCCAGTACTTC. Translated, it gives CASSIRAPRETQYF.

In this sample, this clone is medium-sized (0.01 to 0.1%). The V and J genes are TRBV11-3 and TRBJ1-6; D might be TRBD1 (6 bases). V shed 3 bases and J shed 7 bases, with 16 bases lying between them. The CDR3 consists of 16 residues. Germline CDR1 and CDR2: SGHNT and YENEEA. The CDR3 DNA is TGTGCCAGCAGCTTGGAGGAACAGGGAACCAATTCACCCCTCCACTTT. The encoded protein is CASSLEEQGTNSPLHF.

In DNA, the CDR3 is TGTGCCAGTAGTCCCATGACAGGGGTTCAGCCCCAGCATTTT. Translating gives CASSPMTGVQPQHF. V is TRBV19 and J is TRBJ1-5; TRBD1 agrees at 8 bases. This CDR3 region has 14 residues. Germline-derived CDR1 and CDR2 are LNHDA and SQIVND (reference sequence). V lost 5 bases and J lost 6; bases outside the gene matches: 6.

The CDR3 region is CSVGGWGEQPQHF. The CDR3 DNA is TGCAGCGTTGGCGGGTGGGGGGAACAGCCCCAGCATTTT. The genes are TRBV29-1 and TRBJ1-5, with D maybe TRBD1 (5 bases). Trimming removed 4 bases at V and 7 bases at J, with 14 bases between. CDR3 length equals 13 residues. CDR1 SQVTM and CDR2 ANQGSEA come from the germline V gene.

This clone was observed once. The rearrangement joins TRBV5-1 to TRBJ2-2, with 11 positions matching TRBD1. The CDR3 extends over 16 amino acids. The V gene end was trimmed by 4 bases and the J gene end by 6 bases; junction bases not matched to a gene: 8. CDR1 and CDR2 (germline): SGHRS, YFSETQ. The DNA of the CDR3 is TGCGCCAGCAGCGGCGGACAGGGGGCAGCTCCCGGGGAGCTGTTTTTT. Translating it yields CASSGGQGAAPGELFF.

The chain's CDR3 is CASSPTAGGTSYNEQFF. The DNA for the CDR3 is TGTGCCAGCTCACCGACGGCAGGGGGAACCTCCTACAATGAGCAGTTCTTC. The genes are TRBV18 and TRBJ2-1; TRBD1 aligns across 7 bases. The CDR3 length is 17 residues. Germline V gene sequence: CDR1 KGHSH, CDR2 LQKENI. V was pared by 3 bases and J by 0 bases, with 8 bases of the junction left unmatched.

V is TRBV15 and J is TRBJ2-7; 10 bases are shared with TRBD2. The CDR3 length is 16 residues. V lost 0 bases and J lost 6; bases outside the gene matches: 8. The germline gives CDR1 LNHNV, CDR2 YYDKDF (reference sequence). This chain's CDR3 is CATSRDGVAGGIEQYF. DNA for the CDR3: TGTGCCACCAGCAGAGATGGGGTAGCGGGGGGTATCGAGCAGTACTTC. The full variable domain, its missing parts supplied by reference TRBV15 and TRBJ2-7, is DAMVIQNPRYQVTQFGKPVTLSCSQTLNHNVMYWYQQKSSQAPKLLFHYYDKDFNNEADTPDNFQSRRPNTSFCFLDIRSPGLGDTAMYLCATSRDGVAGGIEQYFGPGTRLTVT.

This sequence joins TRBV4-1 and TRBJ2-6; 8 nucleotides agree with TRBD1. The germline gives CDR1 MGHRA, CDR2 YSYEKL. V trimming: 1 base; J trimming: 4 bases; junction bases outside the gene matches: 12. The CDR3 is 19 amino acids. The CDR3 sequence: CASSQGATRGRLGANVLTF. CDR3 sequence (DNA): TGCGCCAGCAGCCAAGGGGCGACCAGGGGGCGGTTGGGGGCCAACGTCCTGACTTTC.

This clone came up once. J is TRBJ1-5 and V is TRBV29-1, with 7 bases lining up with TRBD1. CDR3 size: 15 residues. V trimming: 4 bases; J trimming: 6 bases; junction bases outside the gene matches: 12. The V gene's germline CDR1 is SQVTM and CDR2 ANQGSEA. The CDR3 region is CSVATHEGDSQPQHF. DNA for the CDR3: TGCAGCGTTGCCACTCACGAGGGGGACAGTCAGCCCCAGCATTTT.

V gene TRBV11-3 combines with J gene TRBJ2-1; 12 nucleotides agree with TRBD2. This CDR3 region has 15 residues. Germline CDR1 reads SGHNT; CDR2 reads YENEEA. Trimming at V came to 5 bases and at J to 6 bases, leaving 5 bases not matched to a gene. This CDR3 is CASSPTSGGINEQFF. The CDR3 nucleotides read TGTGCCAGCAGCCCGACTAGCGGGGGTATCAATGAGCAGTTCTTC.

The V call is TRBV12-5, the J call TRBJ2-1, with 7 bases identical to TRBD2. The germline V gene encodes CDR1 LGHNT and CDR2 FRNRAP. V lost 6 bases to trimming and J lost 4 bases; unmatched junction nucleotides: 12. The CDR3 loop spans 16 amino acids. The CDR3 region is CASGSPGLMLYNEQFF. CDR3 DNA sequence: TGTGCTAGTGGGTCCCCGGGACTAATGCTTTACAATGAGCAGTTCTTC.

This clone has a handful of counts. The DNA for the CDR3 is TGTGCCAGCTCACCAGATGGAGGAAACACCATATATTTT. Encoded protein: CASSPDGGNTIYF. J is TRBJ1-3 and V is TRBV18; D unresolved. The CDR3 has 13 residues. CDR1 and CDR2 (germline): KGHSH, LQKENI. V lost 2 bases and J lost 4, with 6 bases in between.